This paragraph covers one T cell receptor (beta chain) sequence. Germline V CDR1 and CDR2: SGHTA, FQGNSA. The trim removed 4 bases at V and 3 bases at J, leaving 3 bases unmatched. This CDR3 spans 14 amino acids. This sample is part of a study of blood T cell repertoires in COVID-19. Background on the study: Acute and convalescent COVID-19 samples came from the United States, Italy and Spain. Nucleic acid was either cDNA or gDNA, and it came from T cells, B-cell-depleted T cells, or PBMCs.

Original analysis: Scientists estimated how many nucleated cells there were by amplifying reference gene primers. Clones were read by immunoSEQ multiplex PCR, and TCRdb kept only the in-frame ones, dropping some. V, J and clone size are those of that table, while D and trimming were read from the DNA. The sample records 89,000 or so clones, roughly 96% being singletons. Sequencing used peripheral blood. The chain joins TRBV7-2 to TRBJ2-7, with 10 bases matching TRBD1. The sequence came from a human donor with active COVID-19. The donor label of this sample is uncertain. The DNA of the CDR3 is TGTGCCAGCAGCTGGGGGGACAGGGGCTACGAGCAGTACTTC. It specifies CASSWGDRGYEQYF. The entire variable domain, with the rest obtained from reference TRBV7-2 and TRBJ2-7, is as follows: GAGVSQSPSNKVTEKGKDVELRCDPISGHTALYWYRQSLGQGLEFLIYFQGNSAPDKSGLPSDRFSAERTGGSVSTLTIQRTQQEDSAVYLCASSWGDRGYEQYFGPGTRLTVT.